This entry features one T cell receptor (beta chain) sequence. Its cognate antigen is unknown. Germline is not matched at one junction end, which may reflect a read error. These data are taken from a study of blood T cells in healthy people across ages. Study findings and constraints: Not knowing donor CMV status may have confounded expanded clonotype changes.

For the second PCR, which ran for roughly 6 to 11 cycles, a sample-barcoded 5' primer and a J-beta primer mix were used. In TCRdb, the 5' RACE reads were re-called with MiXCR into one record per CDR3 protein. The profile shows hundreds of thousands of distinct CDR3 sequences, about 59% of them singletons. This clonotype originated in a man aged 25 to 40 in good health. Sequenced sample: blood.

The CDR3 protein is CASNLHQETQYF. CDR3 sequence (DNA): TGTGCCAGCAACTTACACCAAGAGACCCAGTACTTC. The chain links TRBV7-2 to TRBJ2-5; D remains ambiguous. CDR3 length: 12 amino acids. CDR1 is SGHTA and CDR2 is FQGNSA in the germline V gene.